This is a list of T cell receptor beta chains from one sample in a study of blood T cell repertoires in COVID-19. TCRdb's copy holds only in-frame clones and misses some; the assay was immunoSEQ multiplex PCR. This table holds tens of thousands of clones, about nine tenths found once. The sequenced sample was peripheral blood. These receptor sequences come from a woman of 80 years or more with acute or convalescent COVID-19. Each CDR3 is given without its conserved first and last residue. Not all rows give a size; the values are once, few, many and, for expanded clones, a class.

V: TRBV11-3; size: NA; CDR3: ASSLDREETQY
V: TRBV29-1; size: NA; CDR3: SVEVGRGTEAF
V: TRBV2; size: once; CDR3: ASSKLAGVVHEQF
V: TRBV2; size: NA; CDR3: ASTTGMDEKLF
V: TRBV2; size: NA; CDR3: ASTGVNYEQY
V: TRBV6-2/TRBV6-3; size: few; CDR3: ASSYISGTPLH
V: TRBV25-1; size: NA; CDR3: ASSESRGIINGYT
V: TRBV19; size: NA; CDR3: ASSMRTGTGNGDTQY
V: TRBV5-1; size: NA; CDR3: ASSSQGVPTGELF
V: TRBV5-1; size: NA; CDR3: ASSLEVRSYEQY
V: TRBV19; size: NA; CDR3: ASSLRGRGPNQPQH
V: TRBV3-1/TRBV3-2; size: NA; CDR3: ASSYSSGNTIY
V: TRBV4-1; size: medium-sized; CDR3: ASSQAPGTQNGELF
V: TRBV20-1; size: NA; CDR3: SASRGTHGYT
V: TRBV9; size: NA; CDR3: ASSVVPGQGGETQY
V: TRBV6-2/TRBV6-3; size: NA; CDR3: ASSYEDNEQF
V: TRBV5-1; size: NA; CDR3: ASSLGGLPNTGELF
V: TRBV5-1; size: NA; CDR3: ASSFRTGGTGELF
V: TRBV11-3; size: NA; CDR3: ASSPPTSGRGAGELF
V: TRBV5-1; size: NA; CDR3: ASSLEDTGPRTQY
V: TRBV19; size: NA; CDR3: ASSLRGKQETQY
V: TRBV7-8; size: NA; CDR3: ASSLGVAGYSYEQY
V: TRBV30; size: NA; CDR3: AWRRGEGTEAF
V: TRBV12-5; size: NA; CDR3: ASGLGRGETQY
V: TRBV11-3; size: NA; CDR3: ASSLGLEGNEQF
V: TRBV5-1; size: once; CDR3: ASSFRGGDGYT
V: TRBV11-2; size: NA; CDR3: ASSSLRTSEQY
V: TRBV19; size: NA; CDR3: ASSPQNAQPQH
V: TRBV11-2; size: once; CDR3: ASSFAGNGYT
V: TRBV6-1; size: NA; CDR3: ASSEPDKSTEAF
V: TRBV19; size: medium-sized; CDR3: ASSKGQGLGEQF
V: TRBV2; size: NA; CDR3: ASSELRDIAYEQY
V: TRBV5-1; size: few; CDR3: ASSLAWGQRPMNTEAF
V: TRBV7-8; size: NA; CDR3: ASSLRSQKRPSTL
V: TRBV3-1/TRBV3-2; size: once; CDR3: ASSQDAGRQETQY
V: TRBV15; size: once; CDR3: ATSRQPGLAGGGDTQY
V: TRBV5-6; size: NA; CDR3: ASSAFGTASTDTQY
V: TRBV7-3; size: once; CDR3: ASSLNQGVVEQY
V: TRBV5-1; size: NA; CDR3: ASSLMTSGRARFGNEQF
V: TRBV28; size: NA; CDR3: ASSSPRQATPHYGYT
V: TRBV6-2/TRBV6-3; size: NA; CDR3: ASSQTGGRTNTGELF
V: TRBV30; size: NA; CDR3: AWRLNTEAF
V: TRBV14; size: NA; CDR3: ASSQDRGQYGYT
V: TRBV30; size: NA; CDR3: AWRFDRVGTIY
V: TRBV12-3/TRBV12-4; size: NA; CDR3: ASTTGRNQPQH
V: TRBV19; size: NA; CDR3: ASSIPRGEDEKLF
V: TRBV2; size: NA; CDR3: ASTQGTVDTQY
V: TRBV19; size: NA; CDR3: ASSKTGVEKLF
V: TRBV7-6; size: NA; CDR3: ASSSAPRTEAF
V: TRBV11-2; size: once; CDR3: ASSLSGGAGGYT
V: TRBV7-8; size: NA; CDR3: ASSLVQAYEQY
V: TRBV6-4; size: once; CDR3: ASSASGGATQY
V: TRBV7-2; size: NA; CDR3: ASSLRDSSSYNEQF